A single sample gave rise to the 30 T cell receptor beta chains below, sequenced in a study of identifying expanded T cells in peripheral blood. TCRdb keeps only in-frame clones here, not all; method: immunoSEQ multiplex PCR. This sample has about 100,000 clones, with 88% found just once. Sequencing used blood. These receptors all come from a person aged 18-70 years in good health.

The genes are TRBV6-5 and TRBJ1-2, with 7 bases lining up with TRBD1. This CDR3 spans 13 amino acids. Germline trimming cut 6 bases from V and 4 bases from J; bases unmatched to any gene: 5. The germline V gene encodes CDR1 MNHEY and CDR2 SVGAGI. The CDR3 DNA reads TGTGCCAGCAGAATGGACAGGATCTATGGCTACACCTTC. This translates into CASRMDRIYGYTF.

The chain employs TRBV19 and TRBJ1-5, with a possible D match to TRBD1 (6 bases). The V gene lost 1 base and the J gene lost 5 bases, with 12 bases spanning the gap. Germline V gene data show CDR1 as LNHDA and CDR2 as SQIVND (reference sequence). The CDR3 covers 15 residues. The CDR3 sequence is CASSIGRGGHQPQHF. The CDR3 bases are TGTGCCAGTAGTATAGGTAGGGGGGGGCATCAGCCCCAGCATTTT.

The V gene is TRBV7-9, the J gene TRBJ2-4; 7 bases map to TRBD1. CDR1 is SEHNR and CDR2 is FQNEAQ in the germline V gene (reference sequence). After removal of 6 bases from V and 7 bases from J, the junction contained 6 bases not matched to a gene. The CDR3 runs 13 residues. The CDR3 sequence: CASRETGVNIQYF. Written as DNA, the CDR3 is TGTGCCAGCAGGGAAACAGGGGTGAACATTCAGTACTTC. Looking up the rest from reference TRBV7-9 and TRBJ2-4 gives the full variable domain: DTGVSQNPRHKITKRGQNVTFRCDPISEHNRLYWYRQTLGQGPEFLTYFQNEAQLEKSRLLSDRFSAERPKGSFSTLEIQRTEQGDSAMYLCASRETGVNIQYFGAGTRLSVL.

This chain links TRBV6-6 with TRBJ2-5; 7 bases map to TRBD1. The V and J ends lost 1 base and 4 bases, in that order; junction bases with no gene match: 3. The CDR3 covers 14 residues. Per the germline V gene, CDR1 is MNHNY and CDR2 is SVGAGI (reference sequence). CDR3 residues: CASSYLQGIETQYF. The CDR3 DNA reads as TGTGCCAGCAGTTACTTACAGGGGATAGAGACCCAGTACTTC.

This clone was seen only once. The chain links TRBV28 to TRBJ2-5; D is perhaps TRBD2 (7 bases). Germline CDR1 reads MDHEN; CDR2 reads SYDVKM. This CDR3 has 15 amino acids. V was shortened by 5 bases and J by 5 bases, with 18 bases between the two germline ends. CDR3 loop: CASSPGGATRETQYF. CDR3 nucleotide sequence: TGTGCCAGCAGTCCTGGGGGGGCGACCCGGGAGACCCAGTACTTC.

This sequence joins TRBV5-4 and TRBJ1-1; a possible D gene is TRBD1 (6 bases). Germline CDR1 SGHNT, CDR2 YYREEE (reference sequence). Trimming cost V 4 bases and J 6 bases, with 22 bases left between them. The CDR3 has 16 amino acids. CDR3 in amino acids: CASSPGGGLGSAEAFF. The DNA of the CDR3 is TGTGCCAGCAGCCCCGGGGGGGGGCTAGGGAGCGCTGAAGCTTTCTTT.

The gene calls are TRBV9 and TRBJ2-1; maybe TRBD1 (6 bases). The CDR3 sequence is 15 residues long. Trimming removed 3 bases at V and 4 bases at J, with 14 bases between. Germline V gene data show CDR1 as SGDLS and CDR2 as YYNGEE. The CDR3, as DNA: TGTGCCAGCAGCGCCGAGGGACACCTATACAATGAGCAGTTCTTC. Translating gives CASSAEGHLYNEQFF.

The chain links TRBV15 to TRBJ1-4, with a tentative D call TRBD1 (5 bases). V was trimmed by 8 bases and J by 0 bases, leaving 10 bases between them. Germline CDR1 reads LNHNV; CDR2 reads YYDKDF (reference sequence). The CDR3 is 14 amino acids. CDR3 loop: CATSGAATNEKLFF. In DNA, the CDR3 is TGTGCCACCTCCGGGGCTGCAACTAATGAAAAACTGTTTTTT.

V gene TRBV11-2 combines with J gene TRBJ2-7, with D maybe TRBD2 (6 bases). V was clipped by 4 bases and J by 3 bases, with 13 bases between them. The length of the CDR3 is 14 residues. The germline gives CDR1 SGHAT, CDR2 FQNNGV. The CDR3 DNA reads as TGTGCCAGCAGCTCATGGACTACCGGCTACGAGCAGTACTTC. Translating it yields CASSSWTTGYEQYF.

The rearrangement uses TRBV6-5 and TRBJ1-4; tentative D call: TRBD1 (5 bases). The CDR3 runs 15 residues. Trimming cost V 6 bases and J 0 bases, with 11 bases left between them. CDR1 and CDR2 (germline): MNHEY, SVGAGI. CDR3 amino acids: CASSPGGATNEKLFF. CDR3 coding DNA: TGTGCCAGCAGCCCCGGGGGAGCAACTAATGAAAAACTGTTTTTT.

The gene calls are TRBV27 and TRBJ2-7; the D is unclear. CDR3 length equals 15 residues. V lost 2 bases and J lost 0, with 11 bases in between. CDR1 MNHEY and CDR2 SMNVEV come from the germline V gene (reference sequence). The CDR3 is CASSLREESSYEQYF. CDR3 DNA: TGTGCCAGCAGTTTACGAGAGGAAAGCTCCTACGAGCAGTACTTC.

The chain joins TRBV28 to TRBJ1-2; D possibly corresponds to TRBD1 (5 bases). Germline values: CDR1 MDHEN, CDR2 SYDVKM. The CDR3 has 13 residues. Trimming removed 6 bases at V and 3 bases at J, with 11 bases between. The DNA of the CDR3 is TGTGCCAGCAGAGTCAGGGAGCACTATGGCTACACCTTC. Protein product: CASRVREHYGYTF.

This rearrangement joins TRBV7-9 to TRBJ1-1; D gene unclear. Trimming took 6 bases from V and 6 from J, leaving 14 bases between them. There are 13 residues in the CDR3. Germline values: CDR1 SEHNR, CDR2 FQNEAQ (reference sequence). For the CDR3, the DNA is TGTGCCAGCAGGTACGGTCGAGCCTCTGAAGCTTTCTTT. Protein product: CASRYGRASEAFF. Variable domain in full (rest from reference TRBV7-9 and TRBJ1-1): DTGVSQNPRHKITKRGQNVTFRCDPISEHNRLYWYRQTLGQGPEFLTYFQNEAQLEKSRLLSDRFSAERPKGSFSTLEIQRTEQGDSAMYLCASRYGRASEAFFGQGTRLTVV.

The chain employs TRBV5-1 and TRBJ2-3; D may be TRBD1 (5 bases). The CDR3 is 15 amino acids. Germline V lookup: CDR1 SGHRS, CDR2 YFSETQ. Trimming took off 7 bases at V and 2 bases at J, with 17 bases between the two ends. This CDR3 reads CASFASDSPTDTQYF. For the CDR3, the DNA is TGCGCCAGCTTTGCCTCTGACAGCCCCACAGATACGCAGTATTTT.

In its sample, this clone was seen once. The rearrangement uses TRBV28 and TRBJ2-1, with TRBD2 identical over 16 bases. Per germline, CDR1 MDHEN and CDR2 SYDVKM. The CDR3 runs 16 residues. Unmatched junction bases numbered 8, after V lost 8 bases and J lost 7 bases. The CDR3 sequence: CASLGTSGRAQNEQFF. CDR3 nucleotides: TGTGCCAGCCTAGGGACTAGCGGGAGGGCCCAGAATGAGCAGTTCTTC.

This clone was detected only once. V and J are TRBV10-2 and TRBJ2-3, with D uncertain. V lost 0 bases and J 4 bases, leaving 2 bases between the germline ends. CDR3 length: 12 amino acids. Looked up from germline, CDR1 is WSHSY and CDR2 is SAAADI. The CDR3 bases are TGCGCCAGCAGTGAGTCGGCAGATACGCAGTATTTT. This encodes CASSESADTQYF.

The chain combines TRBV15 with TRBJ2-1; TRBD2 matches 8 bases. The J segment lost 6 bases and the V segment lost 9 bases, leaving 10 bases of the junction unmatched. The CDR3 is 14 residues long. In germline, CDR1 is LNHNV, CDR2 YYDKDF (reference sequence). CDR3 amino acids: CATTAAGGGNEQFF. CDR3 coding DNA: TGTGCCACAACCGCGGCGGGAGGTGGCAATGAGCAGTTCTTC.

The V call is TRBV25-1, the J call TRBJ1-2, with D possibly being TRBD1 (5 bases). Germline assignment: CDR1 MGHDK and CDR2 SYGVNS. V shed 3 bases and J shed 4 bases, with 18 bases lying between them. The CDR3 sequence is 16 residues long. The CDR3 here is CASSDPSGTSFYGYTF. In DNA, the CDR3 is TGTGCCAGCAGTGACCCCTCCGGGACCTCTTTCTATGGCTACACCTTC.

The gene calls are TRBV7-3 and TRBJ2-2, with a weak D call TRBD2 (6 bases). This CDR3 spans 15 amino acids. In germline, CDR1 is SGHTA, CDR2 FQGTGA. Trimming pared 5 bases from V and 5 bases from J, leaving 15 bases between. The CDR3 sequence: CASSTRGSGTGELFF. CDR3 bases: TGTGCCAGCAGCACCCGGGGGTCGGGGACCGGGGAGCTGTTTTTT.

The chain couples TRBV4-2 to TRBJ2-1; maybe TRBD2 (5 bases). Trimming removed 0 bases from V and 5 bases from J, with 14 bases in between. The CDR3 contains 16 residues. Germline CDR1 is LGHNA and CDR2 is YNFKEQ. For the CDR3, the DNA is TGTGCCAGCAGCCAAGATCTCAGCGGAAGCCACAATGAGCAGTTCTTC. Its protein is CASSQDLSGSHNEQFF.

The V gene is TRBV6-1, the J gene TRBJ1-1; D remains ambiguous. Germline V gene lookup returns CDR1 MNHNS and CDR2 SASEGT. The V end lost 6 bases, the J end lost 4 bases, and 9 bases lay between the germline ends. This CDR3 region has 12 residues. DNA of the CDR3: TGTGCCAGCAGCAGACGGGTCACTGAAGCTTTCTTT. Encoded protein: CASSRRVTEAFF.

V gene TRBV4-3 combines with J gene TRBJ2-2, with D hard to call. The CDR3 has 16 amino acids. V dropped 1 base and J dropped 0 bases, with 9 bases sitting between them. CDR1 LGHNA and CDR2 YSLEER come from the germline V gene. CDR3 coding DNA: TGCGCCAGCAGCCAAGGGCGGCAGGCGAACACCGGGGAGCTGTTTTTT. Its translation: CASSQGRQANTGELFF.

The chain combines TRBV11-1 with TRBJ2-1; D gene ambiguous. Germline V gene data show CDR1 as SGHAT and CDR2 as FQDESV (reference sequence). Trimming cost V 5 bases and J 11 bases, with 7 bases left between them. This CDR3 has 10 residues. In DNA, the CDR3 is TGTGCCAGCAGCGGGGATCAGCAGTTCTTC. This gives the protein CASSGDQQFF.

The count of this clone is one. The J gene is TRBJ2-2, the V gene TRBV7-8, with D perhaps matching TRBD2 (5 bases). V gave up 1 base and J gave up 8 bases, with 14 bases separating them. Germline CDR1 is SGHVS and CDR2 is FQNEAQ. The CDR3 totals 15 residues. The CDR3 loop reads CASSLEPGSRGELFF. CDR3 coding DNA: TGTGCCAGCAGCTTAGAGCCGGGGTCCCGGGGGGAGCTGTTTTTT.

Many counts were recorded for this clone. The identical CDR3 is also encoded by other nucleotide sequences in the sample. The chain uses TRBV6-5 and TRBJ2-1, with D uncertain. Trimming removed 2 bases from V and 0 bases from J, with 8 bases in between. Germline V lookup: CDR1 MNHEY, CDR2 SVGAGI. This CDR3 spans 15 amino acids. The CDR3 sequence is CASSYDGDSYNEQFF. CDR3 in DNA: TGTGCCAGCAGTTACGATGGCGACTCCTACAATGAGCAGTTCTTC.

The V call is TRBV11-2, the J call TRBJ2-1, with D unresolved. The CDR3 consists of 12 residues. Deletions cut 5 bases from V and 9 bases from J, with 11 bases between. Per germline, CDR1 SGHAT and CDR2 FQNNGV. The CDR3 nucleotides read TGTGCCAGCAGCCACCTCAGCGTTGAGCAGTTCTTC. This encodes CASSHLSVEQFF. Full variable domain (rest looked up from reference TRBV11-2 and TRBJ2-1): EAGVAQSPRYKIIEKRQSVAFWCNPISGHATLYWYQQILGQGPKLLIQFQNNGVVDDSQLPKDRFSAERLKGVDSTLKIQPAKLEDSAVYLCASSHLSVEQFFGPGTRLTVL.

The chain employs TRBV29-1 and TRBJ1-5, with D maybe TRBD1 (6 bases). V was clipped by 6 bases and J by 4 bases, with 22 bases between them. This CDR3 spans 16 amino acids. In germline, CDR1 is SQVTM, CDR2 ANQGSEA. In nucleotides, the CDR3 is TGCAGCGTATCGGTAGGGGTCGCCGGGACAAATCAGCCCCAGCATTTT. It is translated as CSVSVGVAGTNQPQHF.

The rearrangement joins TRBV5-1 to TRBJ1-2, with unresolved D. The CDR3 runs to 14 residues. The germline V gene encodes CDR1 SGHRS and CDR2 YFSETQ. The ends were cut back, 4 bases at V and 2 bases at J, with 12 bases in the middle. The CDR3 region has the DNA TGCGCCAGCAGCATCGGGGATGGGAACTATGGCTACACCTTC. Residues: CASSIGDGNYGYTF.

This clone was observed a handful of times. In DNA form, the CDR3 reads TGTGCCAGCTCACCAGTGAGGGTTGGGCCAGGGGGCAATCAGCCCCAGCATTTT. Translation: CASSPVRVGPGGNQPQHF. This sequence joins TRBV18 and TRBJ1-5, with a possible D match to TRBD1 (6 bases). Germline V gene lookup returns CDR1 KGHSH and CDR2 LQKENI. The CDR3 contains 18 residues. The V and J ends lost 2 bases and 2 bases respectively, with 19 bases between them.

CDR3 sequence (DNA): TGCAGCGTCGGCGACAGTTCCTATGGCTACACCTTC. Protein product: CSVGDSSYGYTF. The chain links TRBV29-1 to TRBJ1-2; TRBD1 is a possible D gene (5 bases). V shed 6 bases and J shed 4 bases, with 12 bases lying between them. CDR1 SQVTM and CDR2 ANQGSEA come from the germline V gene. This CDR3 region has 12 residues. Combining the CDR3 with reference TRBV29-1 and TRBJ1-2 gives the whole variable domain SAVISQKPSRDICQRGTSLTIQCQVDSQVTMMFWYRQQPGQSLTLIATANQGSEATYESGFVIDKFPISRPNLTFSTLTVSNMSPEDSSIYLCSVGDSSYGYTFGSGTRLTVV.